Below, 20 T cell receptor beta chains from the same sample are listed, as sequenced in a study of T cell repertoires in cytomegalovirus infection. TCRdb re-called the reads with MiXCR, one entry per CDR3 protein. The sample shows 300,000 to 400,000 distinct CDR3 sequences, roughly 18% of them seen only once. The sequenced sample consisted of PBMCs. The receptors come from a human donor in good health (CMV status not recorded). Some clones in this sample may be carry-over from other donors' samples.

This clonotype was observed a handful of times. The rearrangement uses TRBV19 and TRBJ1-5, with D uncertain. CDR3 size: 17 residues. The germline V and J ends were trimmed by 2 bases and 0 bases, with 14 bases remaining between them. Germline CDR1 is LNHDA and CDR2 is SQIVND (reference sequence). The CDR3 spells CASSIYWQVFSNQPQHF. The CDR3 nucleotides are TGTGCCAGTAGTATATATTGGCAGGTTTTTAGCAATCAGCCCCAGCATTTT. Variable domain in full (rest from reference TRBV19 and TRBJ1-5): DGGITQSPKYLFRKEGQNVTLSCEQNLNHDAMYWYRQDPGQGLRLIYYSQIVNDFQKGDIAEGYSVSREKKESFPLTVTSAQKNPTAFYLCASSIYWQVFSNQPQHFGDGTRLSIL.

The chain has TRBV6-8 and TRBJ1-1; 8 bases agree with TRBD1. CDR1 and CDR2 (germline): MNHGY, SAAAGT. The CDR3 runs 13 residues. V shed 7 bases, J shed 5 bases, and the junction held 6 bases outside the gene matches. CDR3 in amino acids: CASNPDRDTEAFF. The CDR3 bases are TGTGCCAGCAATCCGGACAGGGATACTGAAGCTTTCTTT.

The rearrangement joins TRBV6-4 to TRBJ2-5; 9 nucleotides agree with TRBD2. The ends lost 0 bases at V and 2 bases at J; junction bases unmatched: 16. The CDR3 has 20 amino acids. Per the germline V gene, CDR1 is MRHNA and CDR2 is SNTAGT. The CDR3 nucleotides read TGTGCCAGCAGTGACTCCTTTTGGCTAGCGGGGCCCATCCTACAAGAGACCCAGTACTTC. Translating it yields CASSDSFWLAGPILQETQYF.

This clonotype was recorded a few times. This chain links TRBV5-1 with TRBJ2-3; 12 positions agree with TRBD2. CDR3 length equals 13 residues. Per the germline V gene, CDR1 is SGHRS and CDR2 is YFSETQ. V lost 7 bases, J lost 6 bases, and 3 bases stayed unmatched. The CDR3: CASAGLAGDTQYF. The CDR3 nucleotides read TGCGCCAGCGCCGGACTAGCGGGGGATACGCAGTATTTT. The complete variable domain, with remaining parts taken from reference TRBV5-1 and TRBJ2-3, reads KAGVTQTPRYLIKTRGQQVTLSCSPISGHRSVSWYQQTPGQGLQFLFEYFSETQRNKGNFPGRFSGRQFSNSRSEMNVSTLELGDSALYLCASAGLAGDTQYFGPGTRLTVL.

Worth noting for this clonotype: Since a much larger clone is just one base distant, this may be a read error. V is TRBV7-2 and J is TRBJ2-3, with 9 nucleotides matching TRBD2. Germline V CDR1 and CDR2: SGHTA, FQGNSA. Trimming took 5 bases from V and 0 from J; bases not matched to a gene: 9. The CDR3 is made up of 17 amino acids. The CDR3 DNA reads TGTGCCAGCAGCGTAGGGGGGGCGGGGGGGAGCACAGATACGCAGTATTTT. Translated, it gives CASSVGGAGGSTDTQYF.

This chain links TRBV6-6 with TRBJ1-2; no definite D call. Germline V gene data show CDR1 as MNHNY and CDR2 as SVGAGI (reference sequence). V was clipped by 5 bases and J by 4 bases, with 14 bases between them. The CDR3 contains 14 residues. The CDR3 spells CASSQSAVSYGYTF. The DNA of the CDR3 is TGTGCCAGCAGTCAGTCAGCTGTAAGCTATGGCTACACCTTC.

The CDR3 region is CASRPGGGEKQYF. Here the CDR3 DNA reads TGTGCCAGCAGACCCGGGGGGGGTGAGAAACAGTACTTC. This chain links TRBV7-2 with TRBJ2-5; 8 bases agree with TRBD2. Germline V gene sequence: CDR1 SGHTA, CDR2 FQGNSA. The ends lost 6 bases at V and 11 bases at J; junction bases unmatched: 11. The CDR3 sequence is 13 residues long.

This clonotype appeared many times. This chain connects TRBV7-6 to TRBJ2-3, with D uncertain. V was shortened by 8 bases and J by 0 bases, with 12 bases between the two germline ends. CDR1 and CDR2 from the germline V gene are SGHVS and FNYEAQ. This CDR3 spans 14 amino acids. The CDR3: CASSKATSTDTQYF. DNA of the CDR3: TGTGCCAGCTCGAAAGCGACTAGCACAGATACGCAGTATTTT.

Many counts were recorded for this clonotype. The chain joins TRBV7-9 to TRBJ2-1; either TRBD1 or TRBD2 may fit D (5 bases each). Looked up from germline, CDR1 is SEHNR and CDR2 is FQNEAQ (reference sequence). This CDR3 spans 16 amino acids. Trimming cost V 4 bases and J 2 bases, with 15 bases left between them. The CDR3 is CASSSVWGSAYNEQFF. Written as DNA, the CDR3 is TGTGCCAGCAGCTCCGTCTGGGGGAGTGCCTACAATGAGCAGTTCTTC.

This clonotype appeared a few times. The gene calls are TRBV12-5 and TRBJ2-3; 7 bases agree with TRBD1. V was pared by 5 bases and J by 1 base, with 6 bases of the junction left unmatched. CDR1 LGHNT and CDR2 FRNRAP come from the germline V gene. The CDR3 is 15 amino acids. CDR3 sequence (DNA): TGTGCTAGTGGTCCCGGACAGGTTGGCACAGATACGCAGTATTTT. Protein: CASGPGQVGTDTQYF.

There are a few counts of this clonotype. The chain combines TRBV7-9 with TRBJ2-7, with D perhaps TRBD1 (6 bases). The ends were cut back, 2 bases at V and 3 bases at J, with 8 bases in the middle. Germline V gives CDR1 SEHNR, CDR2 FQNEAQ (reference sequence). This CDR3 comprises 13 residues. DNA for the CDR3: TGTGCCAGCAGCTTACAGGGGAACTACGAGCAGTACTTC. Its translation is CASSLQGNYEQYF.

The chain uses TRBV30 and TRBJ2-2, with a possible D match to TRBD2 (5 bases). Trimming left V 2 bases short and J 7 bases short, with 11 bases between. The CDR3 is 13 residues long. CDR1 GTSNPN and CDR2 SVGIG come from the germline V gene (reference sequence). The CDR3 loop is CAWSTVRGGELFF. CDR3 bases: TGTGCCTGGAGTACGGTCCGGGGCGGGGAGCTGTTTTTT.

As to this clonotype: A much larger clone lies a single base off, so this may be a read error. This chain joins TRBV10-3 and TRBJ2-3; 12 positions agree with TRBD1. The CDR3 totals 16 residues. CDR1 and CDR2 from the germline V gene are ENHRY and SYGVKD. The CDR3 DNA sequence: TGTGTCATCAGTGAGCGGGGACAGGGGGCTGGAGATACGCAGTATTTT. Amino acids: CVISERGQGAGDTQYF.

This clonotype was seen at least ten times. The chain joins TRBV7-8 to TRBJ2-5, with 9 bases identical to TRBD2. Trimming cost V 4 bases and J 5 bases; bases outside gene matches: 8. The CDR3 contains 15 residues. From germline, CDR1 is SGHVS and CDR2 FQNEAQ. The CDR3 sequence: CASSYLAGLGETQYF. The CDR3 DNA reads as TGTGCCAGCAGCTACCTAGCGGGACTGGGGGAGACCCAGTACTTC. Using reference TRBV7-8 and TRBJ2-5 for the parts outside the CDR3, the full variable domain is GAGVSQSPRYKVAKRGQDVALRCDPISGHVSLFWYQQALGQGPEFLTYFQNEAQLDKSGLPSDRFFAERPEGSVSTLKIQRTQQEDSAVYLCASSYLAGLGETQYFGPGTRLLVL.

This clonotype was seen only a few times. V and J are TRBV6-5 and TRBJ2-1; tentatively, D is TRBD2 (6 bases). The CDR3 is made up of 15 amino acids. Trimming left V 8 bases short and J 3 bases short, with 17 bases between. Germline values: CDR1 MNHEY, CDR2 SVGAGI. CDR3 coding DNA: TGTGCCAGCCGACTAGGAGCCTTCCTCTACAATGAGCAGTTCTTC. Translating it yields CASRLGAFLYNEQFF.

This chain uses TRBV6-2 or TRBV6-3 with TRBJ1-1; maybe TRBD1 (5 bases). Germline V gene sequence: CDR1 MNHEY, CDR2 SVGEGT. The CDR3 loop spans 15 amino acids. V shed 8 bases and J shed 1 base, with 17 bases lying between them. The CDR3 spells CASRGGLMGNTEAFF. The CDR3 nucleotides read TGTGCCAGCCGCGGGGGGTTGATGGGGAACACTGAAGCTTTCTTT.

This clonotype was recorded at least ten times. This chain uses TRBV10-3 with TRBJ2-3; the match to TRBD1 covers 9 bases. CDR1 and CDR2 (germline): ENHRY, SYGVKD. CDR3 length: 14 amino acids. J was trimmed by 4 bases and V by 6 bases; bases with no gene match: 5. The DNA for the CDR3 is TGTGCCATCAGAGGACAGGGGAGGGCAGATACGCAGTATTTT. Protein: CAIRGQGRADTQYF.

This clonotype was counted a few times. The chain carries TRBV12-3 or TRBV12-4 and TRBJ2-5; 13 positions agree with TRBD2. V lost 8 bases to trimming and J lost 2 bases; unmatched junction nucleotides: 11. The CDR3 is made up of 17 amino acids. This chain's CDR3 is CASFPGLAGQFQETQYF. The CDR3 DNA sequence: TGTGCCAGCTTTCCGGGACTAGCGGGGCAATTTCAAGAGACCCAGTACTTC.

Details on this clonotype: Since a much larger clone is just one base distant, this may be a read error. Given the absence of the conserved phenylalanine or tryptophan at the CDR3 end, a read error is likely. The J gene is TRBJ2-5, the V gene TRBV7-2; possibly TRBD2 for D (7 bases). Germline V CDR1 and CDR2: SGHTA, FQGNSA. V was trimmed by 3 bases and J by 7 bases, leaving 21 bases between them. This CDR3 contains 16 residues. CDR3 DNA sequence: TGTGCCAGCAGCTTTTTTAGGGGGGGCCCCATAAGGACCCAGTACCTC. Translating it yields CASSFFRGGPIRTQYL.

CDR3 DNA sequence: TGTGCCAGTAGTACCGACAGGGGCCTAAGGGGACAGCCCCAGCATTTT. It yields the protein CASSTDRGLRGQPQHF. The genes are TRBV19 and TRBJ1-5; 8 bases are a match to TRBD1. Looked up from germline, CDR1 is LNHDA and CDR2 is SQIVND (reference sequence). The CDR3 spans 16 residues. V was pared by 4 bases and J by 7 bases, with 12 bases of the junction left unmatched.